A selection of T cell receptor beta chains follows, all from one sample in a study of beta chain features in type 1 diabetes. Libraries were prepared by immunoSEQ multiplex PCR; TCRdb keeps only in-frame clonotypes and omits some of them. The sample records around 650,000 clones, around 12% being singletons. The sequencing sample was made of naive CD4+ T cells from blood. These receptors all stem from a man younger than 40 with type 1 diabetes. Each CDR3 is given with its conserved first and last residue. A D gene is named only where the DNA matches it firmly. Size is stated for part of the rows, as once, few or many counts, or as a class when the clone is expanded.

TRBJ2-5	few	TRBV7-2	14	-	CASSPQGKQETQYF	TGTGCCAGCAGCCCCCAGGGGAAACAAGAGACCCAGTACTTC
TRBJ2-1	-	TRBV5-6	16	TRBD2	CASSSGLAGTYNEQFF	TGTGCCAGCAGCTCAGGACTAGCGGGCACCTACAATGAGCAGTTCTTC
TRBJ1-6	-	TRBV18	13	TRBD1	CATTGGQGSPLHF	TGTGCCACAACAGGGGGTCAAGGTTCACCCCTCCACTTT
TRBJ2-2	-	TRBV7-8	12	-	CASSSLQGELFF	TGTGCCAGCAGCTCACTCCAGGGGGAGCTGTTTTTT
TRBJ2-3	few	TRBV6-4	15	TRBD1	CASSDSNRGRDTQYF	TGTGCCAGCAGTGACTCGAACAGGGGGCGCGATACGCAGTATTTT
TRBJ2-7	-	TRBV11-2	14	TRBD1	CASSPSPGTGEQYF	TGTGCCAGCAGCCCCTCACCCGGGACAGGGGAGCAGTACTTC
TRBJ1-2	few	TRBV5-1	14	-	CASSLKGDEGGYTF	TGCGCCAGCAGCTTGAAAGGTGACGAAGGAGGCTACACCTTC
TRBJ1-1	few	TRBV7-9	14	-	CASSLEQLNTEAFF	TGTGCCAGCAGCTTAGAACAGTTGAACACTGAAGCTTTCTTT
TRBJ1-1	few	TRBV29-1	16	-	CSVSSEQQRTGTEAFF	TGCAGCGTTTCTTCGGAACAGCAGCGGACGGGCACTGAAGCTTTCTTT
TRBJ2-7	-	TRBV7-8	16	TRBD1	CASSLPGTGGDYEQYF	TGTGCCAGCAGCCTCCCCGGGACAGGGGGCGACTACGAGCAGTACTTC
TRBJ1-2	few	TRBV6-4	11	-	CASSLNYGYTF	TGTGCCAGCAGCCTTAACTATGGCTACACCTTC
TRBJ2-5	few	TRBV18	15	TRBD1	CASSQAHRGTETQYF	TGTGCCAGCTCACAGGCCCACAGGGGGACGGAGACCCAGTACTTC